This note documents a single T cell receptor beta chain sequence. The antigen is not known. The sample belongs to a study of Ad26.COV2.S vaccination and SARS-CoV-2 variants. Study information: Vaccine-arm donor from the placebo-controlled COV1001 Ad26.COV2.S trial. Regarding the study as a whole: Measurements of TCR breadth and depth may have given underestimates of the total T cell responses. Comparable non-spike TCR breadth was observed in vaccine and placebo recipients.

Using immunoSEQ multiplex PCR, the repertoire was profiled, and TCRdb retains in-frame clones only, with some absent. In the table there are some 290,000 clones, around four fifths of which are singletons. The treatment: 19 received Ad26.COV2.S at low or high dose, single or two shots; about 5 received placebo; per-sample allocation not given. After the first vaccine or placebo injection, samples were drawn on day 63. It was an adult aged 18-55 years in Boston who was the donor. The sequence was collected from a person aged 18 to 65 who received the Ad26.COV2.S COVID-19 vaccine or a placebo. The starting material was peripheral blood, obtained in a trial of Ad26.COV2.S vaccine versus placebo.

The CDR3 DNA is TGCGCCAGCAGCCGGGGGGTTCAAGAGACCCAGTACTTC. Protein: CASSRGVQETQYF. V usage is TRBV4-1 and J usage is TRBJ2-5; a possible D gene is TRBD2 (6 bases). Per germline, CDR1 MGHRA and CDR2 YSYEKL. V was cut by 4 bases and J by 2 bases, with 8 bases left in between. This CDR3 region has 13 residues.